These 27 T cell receptor beta chains came from one sample sequenced in a study of CD8+ T cells in alopecia areata. Described treatment: oral pan-JAK inhibitor, 5-10 mg twice daily. Extracted RNA was reverse transcribed, and the resulting cDNA served as sequencing template. Here immunoSEQ multiplex PCR was the method, and the copy in TCRdb shows in-frame clones only, minus some. The data show 150,000 to 250,000 clones, with about 60% seen just once and approximately 3.5% held by the top ten. The sequences come from CD4+ T cells sorted from blood, collected at week 4, from a patient treated with tofacitinib. Every receptor here comes from a human donor with alopecia areata.

This clone was observed a few times. This chain uses TRBV5-4 with TRBJ2-5; no firm D call. The V and J ends lost 0 bases and 5 bases respectively, with 2 bases between them. The CDR3 is 11 residues long. Germline V gene lookup returns CDR1 SGHNT and CDR2 YYREEE (reference sequence). In DNA form, the CDR3 reads TGTGCCAGCAGCTTGGCGGAGACCCAGTACTTC. Translation: CASSLAETQYF.

The chain carries TRBV6-6 and TRBJ2-1; 8 bases match TRBD2. Germline-derived CDR1 and CDR2 are MNHNY and SVGAGI (reference sequence). The CDR3 has 14 residues. V lost 6 bases and J lost 5; bases outside the gene matches: 6. This CDR3 is CASSPPGGDNEQFF. The CDR3 DNA sequence: TGTGCCAGCAGCCCCCCCGGGGGGGACAATGAGCAGTTCTTC.

The chain links TRBV6-5 to TRBJ2-3, with 7 bases that match TRBD1. J gave up 5 bases and V 5 bases, and 4 bases lay outside the gene matches. Germline V gene data show CDR1 as MNHEY and CDR2 as SVGAGI. This CDR3 contains 13 residues. The CDR3 region has the DNA TGTGCCAGCAGTAGACAGGGTGGAGATACGCAGTATTTT. Its protein is CASSRQGGDTQYF.

This clone has a handful of counts. This chain links TRBV28 with TRBJ2-3; no clear D. Germline V gene data show CDR1 as MDHEN and CDR2 as SYDVKM. CDR3 length: 14 amino acids. V lost 3 bases and J lost 1, with 8 bases in between. CDR3 nucleotide sequence: TGTGCCAGCAGTTTGGCGGCTGGCACAGATACGCAGTATTTT. Its protein product is CASSLAAGTDTQYF.

This clone was observed a single time. The chain has TRBV29-1 and TRBJ1-1, with unresolved D. The CDR3 is 15 residues long. Germline CDR1 SQVTM, CDR2 ANQGSEA. Between the trimmed V and J ends, which lost 4 bases and 6 bases, there was a span of 21 bases. As DNA, the CDR3 is TGCAGCGTTGCCTTTCGAATGGGAGCCGATCCTGAAGCTTTCTTT. This codes for CSVAFRMGADPEAFF.

The rearrangement uses TRBV29-1 and TRBJ1-4; D is undetermined. The CDR3 loop spans 13 amino acids. Germline assignment: CDR1 SQVTM and CDR2 ANQGSEA. V was shortened by 6 bases and J by 6 bases, with 14 bases between the two germline ends. This CDR3 is CSVVATGDEKLFF. The CDR3 coding sequence is TGCAGCGTGGTGGCGACCGGGGATGAAAAACTGTTTTTT.

The V and J genes are TRBV4-2 and TRBJ2-2; 7 bases are shared with TRBD1. CDR1 and CDR2 (germline): LGHNA, YNFKEQ. Trimming took 6 bases from V and 0 from J; bases not matched to a gene: 4. The CDR3 covers 15 residues. This CDR3 reads CASRDDRANTGELFF. The DNA of the CDR3 is TGTGCCAGCAGGGATGACAGGGCGAACACCGGGGAGCTGTTTTTT.

The chain links TRBV30 to TRBJ1-1; D is possibly TRBD1 (5 bases). With 0 bases removed from V and 6 bases from J, the gap between germline ends came to 14 bases. Germline V lookup: CDR1 GTSNPN, CDR2 SVGIG (reference sequence). This CDR3 has 14 amino acids. CDR3 DNA: TGTGCCTGGAGTGTAGGGGTTTCCGGGGCTGAAGCTTTCTTT. Encoded protein: CAWSVGVSGAEAFF.

This rearrangement joins TRBV29-1 to TRBJ2-7; D is unresolved. The germline V gene has CDR1 SQVTM and CDR2 ANQGSEA. This CDR3 is 12 amino acids long. Deletions cut 4 bases from V and 3 bases from J, with 10 bases between. Here the CDR3 reads CSVGLRLYEQYF. The CDR3 nucleotides are TGCAGCGTTGGGCTCCGCCTCTACGAGCAGTACTTC.

This chain uses TRBV18 with TRBJ1-6; D is possibly TRBD1 (5 bases). The ends were cut back, 3 bases at V and 11 bases at J, with 8 bases in the middle. The CDR3 is 12 amino acids. Germline-derived CDR1 and CDR2 are KGHSH and LQKENI. The CDR3 sequence: CASSPGGAPLHF. The CDR3 DNA is TGTGCCAGCTCACCTGGGGGGGCACCCCTCCACTTT. Complete variable domain (other parts from reference TRBV18 and TRBJ1-6): NAGVMQNPRHLVRRRGQEARLRCSPMKGHSHVYWYRQLPEEGLKFMVYLQKENIIDESGMPKERFSAEFPKEGPSILRIQQVVRGDSAAYFCASSPGGAPLHFGNGTRLTVT.

The CDR3 DNA reads as TGTGCCTGGACCACCCCGGGGCAGCAGTTCTTC. This sequence encodes CAWTTPGQQFF. The chain uses TRBV30 and TRBJ2-1; D is perhaps TRBD1 or TRBD2 (5 bases each). Trimming took 4 bases from V and 11 from J, leaving 12 bases between them. The CDR3 is made up of 11 amino acids. Germline-derived CDR1 and CDR2 are GTSNPN and SVGIG (reference sequence).

The rearrangement uses TRBV6-1 and TRBJ1-1, with a weak D call TRBD1 (6 bases). Per germline, CDR1 MNHNS and CDR2 SASEGT. This CDR3 region has 14 residues. The ends were cut back, 8 bases at V and 3 bases at J, with 16 bases in the middle. DNA of the CDR3: TGTGCCAGCGATACGGGCAGGGGTGACACTGAAGCTTTCTTT. It yields the protein CASDTGRGDTEAFF.

This clone was seen a few times. The J gene is TRBJ1-1, the V gene TRBV29-1; tentatively, D is TRBD1 (5 bases). The CDR3 runs 13 residues. V gave up 1 base and J gave up 5 bases, with 11 bases separating them. Per germline, CDR1 SQVTM and CDR2 ANQGSEA. The CDR3 sequence is CSVEGQRGTEAFF. The DNA of the CDR3 is TGCAGCGTTGAAGGACAAAGGGGAACTGAAGCTTTCTTT.

V is TRBV4-2 and J is TRBJ1-6; 7 bases map to TRBD1. CDR1 is LGHNA and CDR2 is YNFKEQ in the germline V gene. CDR3 length: 15 amino acids. Trimming took 5 bases from V and 7 from J; bases not matched to a gene: 8. This CDR3 is CASSRQGPENSPLHF. The CDR3 nucleotides read TGTGCCAGCAGCAGACAGGGTCCTGAAAATTCACCCCTCCACTTT.

V and J are TRBV29-1 and TRBJ1-2; a possible D gene is TRBD1 (6 bases). Germline V lookup: CDR1 SQVTM, CDR2 ANQGSEA. This CDR3 is 11 amino acids long. Between the trimmed V and J ends, which lost 7 bases and 10 bases, there was a span of 16 bases. The CDR3 region has the DNA TGCAGCGCCCAGGGCACAGGGAACTACACCTTC. This encodes CSAQGTGNYTF.

The CDR3 is CAWTQTRGGQPQHF. CDR3 sequence (DNA): TGTGCCTGGACCCAGACGAGAGGGGGACAGCCCCAGCATTTT. This sequence joins TRBV30 and TRBJ1-5; D may be TRBD1 (6 bases). Germline CDR1 reads GTSNPN; CDR2 reads SVGIG (reference sequence). Trimming removed 4 bases at V and 7 bases at J, with 17 bases between. The CDR3 contains 14 residues.

The rearrangement links TRBV5-1 to TRBJ1-1; TRBD1 matches at 7 bases. The CDR3 spans 14 residues. Germline V lookup: CDR1 SGHRS, CDR2 YFSETQ. The V gene end was trimmed by 4 bases and the J gene end by 4 bases; junction bases not matched to a gene: 7. In nucleotides, the CDR3 is TGCGCCAGCAGCCCGTCACAGGGGTTCACTGAAGCTTTCTTT. Protein: CASSPSQGFTEAFF.

V and J are TRBV11-1 and TRBJ1-1; 7 nucleotides align to TRBD1. The CDR3 is 14 residues long. Germline values: CDR1 SGHAT, CDR2 FQDESV (reference sequence). The V segment lost 5 bases and the J segment 4 bases; nucleotides outside the gene matches: 7. The CDR3 here is CASSKGGASTEAFF. For the CDR3, the DNA is TGTGCCAGCAGCAAAGGGGGCGCGTCCACTGAAGCTTTCTTT.

This rearrangement joins TRBV2 to TRBJ1-1, with D perhaps matching TRBD1 (6 bases). Germline CDR1 and CDR2: SNHLY and FYNNEI. The CDR3 contains 15 residues. Trimming left V 5 bases short and J 0 bases short, with 13 bases between. This CDR3 is CASSWTAYMNTEAFF. The DNA for the CDR3 is TGTGCCAGCAGTTGGACAGCTTACATGAACACTGAAGCTTTCTTT.

In its sample, this clone was seen once. This chain uses TRBV18 with TRBJ1-5; D call uncertain. The CDR3 is made up of 15 amino acids. V lost 6 bases to trimming and J lost 7 bases, with 19 bases between them. Germline CDR1 is KGHSH and CDR2 is LQKENI. The CDR3 spells CASSRREAGGQPQHF. The DNA of the CDR3 is TGTGCCAGCTCTCGAAGGGAGGCCGGCGGGCAGCCCCAGCATTTT.

This clone was found once. The rearrangement joins TRBV4-1 to TRBJ2-1, with D tentatively TRBD2 (5 bases). Germline CDR1 is MGHRA and CDR2 is YSYEKL. V was clipped by 1 base and J by 4 bases, with 14 bases between them. This CDR3 spans 16 amino acids. The DNA of the CDR3 is TGCGCCAGCAGCCAAGGCCGGGCCCGCGGGTACAATGAGCAGTTCTTC. Its protein product is CASSQGRARGYNEQFF.

This clone was seen a single time. V usage is TRBV30 and J usage is TRBJ1-1; D unresolved. The CDR3 covers 12 residues. Germline V gene lookup returns CDR1 GTSNPN and CDR2 SVGIG (reference sequence). V lost 2 bases to trimming and J lost 7 bases, with 11 bases between them. The CDR3 DNA reads TGTGCCTGGAGTCCTTGGTCTTATGAAGCTTTCTTT. Translated: CAWSPWSYEAFF.

The chain employs TRBV7-2 and TRBJ2-3, with 9 bases aligning to TRBD1. The germline gives CDR1 SGHTA, CDR2 FQGNSA. The trim removed 5 bases at V and 2 bases at J, leaving 5 bases unmatched. This CDR3 is 15 amino acids long. The CDR3 here is CASSPQGADTDTQYF. The CDR3 DNA is TGTGCCAGCAGCCCACAGGGGGCGGACACAGATACGCAGTATTTT.

This sequence joins TRBV27 and TRBJ2-1; weak D call: TRBD1 (6 bases). The CDR3 loop spans 17 amino acids. The germline V gene has CDR1 MNHEY and CDR2 SMNVEV (reference sequence). Trimming cost V 5 bases and J 4 bases, with 21 bases left between them. CDR3 loop: CASSPRTVLPLYNEQFF. CDR3 DNA: TGTGCCAGCAGTCCCCGGACAGTCCTTCCCTTATACAATGAGCAGTTCTTC.

The chain is built from TRBV11-1 and TRBJ2-5, with D perhaps TRBD2 (5 bases). The CDR3 sequence is 14 residues long. Trimming stripped 4 bases from V and 4 bases from J, with 13 bases between. Looked up from germline, CDR1 is SGHAT and CDR2 is FQDESV (reference sequence). CDR3 residues: CASSYRGSPETQYF. DNA for the CDR3: TGTGCCAGCAGCTACCGTGGGAGTCCAGAGACCCAGTACTTC. Looking up the rest from reference TRBV11-1 and TRBJ2-5 gives the full variable domain: EAEVAQSPRYKITEKSQAVAFWCDPISGHATLYWYRQILGQGPELLVQFQDESVVDDSQLPKDRFSAERLKGVDSTLKIQPAELGDSAMYLCASSYRGSPETQYFGPGTRLLVL.

Concerning this clone: The junction departs from the called germline gene at one end, perhaps through a read error. Other DNA sequences in the same sample also yield this CDR3. The genes are TRBV7-9 and TRBJ1-6; D ambiguous. CDR1 SEHNR and CDR2 FQNEAQ come from the germline V gene (reference sequence). The CDR3 totals 14 residues. The chain's CDR3 is CASSLEGDQSPLHF. The CDR3 bases are TGCGCCAGCAGCTTAGAGGGAGATCAATCACCCCTCCACTTT.

This rearrangement joins TRBV25-1 to TRBJ2-5; no reliable D call. V was cut by 0 bases and J by 3 bases, with 5 bases left in between. Germline loops: CDR1 MGHDK, CDR2 SYGVNS. This CDR3 contains 13 residues. CDR3 protein: CASSEYGKETQYF. CDR3 nucleotides: TGTGCCAGCAGTGAATACGGCAAAGAGACCCAGTACTTC.